Here is one T cell receptor (beta chain) with its context. Its antigen remains unknown. This entry is derived from a study of T cell repertoires in cytomegalovirus infection. Background on the study: An indication of both CMV infection and matching HLA type came from public TCR beta signatures.

TCRdb fed the reads into MiXCR, producing one record per CDR3 protein. The sample contains some 200,000 distinct CDR3 sequences, 35% to 40% of which appear only once. There are 11 residues in the CDR3. Germline V gene sequence: CDR1 SQVTM, CDR2 ANQGSEA. After removal of 6 bases from V and 3 bases from J, the junction contained 0 bases not matched to a gene. The specimen was CD8+ T cells from cultured PBMCs, collected from culture after CMV antigen stimulation. This receptor was taken from a human donor in good health (CMV status not recorded). Some clones in this sample may be carry-over from other donors' samples. V and J are TRBV29-1 and TRBJ2-7; 9 bases map to TRBD1. The CDR3 DNA is TGCAGCGTGACAGGGGGCTACGAGCAGTACTTC. It specifies CSVTGGYEQYF.